This is a list of T cell receptor beta chains from one sample in a study of shared clonotypes between healthy human individuals. The repertoire was sequenced with immunoSEQ multiplex PCR; TCRdb's copy has only in-frame clones and lacks some. The sample contains about 2.4 million clones, roughly 93% of which appear only once. The sequencing sample was made of naive CD4+ T cells from PBMCs. Every receptor here comes from a man in his late teens or twenties in good health. Some clones in this sample may be carry-over from other donors' samples. Each CDR3 is given with its conserved first and last residue. The order of the fields is clone size, J gene, V gene, D gene, CDR3 length, CDR3 DNA, CDR3 protein. D genes are given only for firm matches. Where a row states a size, it is once, few, many or the class of an expanded clone; other rows omit it.

size: -
J: TRBJ2-3
V: TRBV12-5
D: -
length: 11
DNA: TGTGCTAGTGGTTCCTTGGATACGCAGTATTTT
CDR3: CASGSLDTQYF

size: -
J: TRBJ2-6
V: TRBV6-1
D: -
length: 15
DNA: TGTGCCAGCAACAGGAGGGGCTCTGGGGCCAACGTCCTGACTTTC
CDR3: CASNRRGSGANVLTF

size: -
J: TRBJ2-7
V: TRBV13
D: -
length: 15
DNA: TGTGCCAGCACCACATTACACCGGAGCTCCTACGAGCAGTACTTC
CDR3: CASTTLHRSSYEQYF

size: -
J: TRBJ2-3
V: TRBV11-2
D: -
length: 14
DNA: TGTGCCAGCAGCTTCGTCCCAGGGATAGATACGCAGTATTTT
CDR3: CASSFVPGIDTQYF

size: -
J: TRBJ2-7
V: TRBV10-2
D: -
length: 11
DNA: TGCGCCAGCAGCCGGAGCTACGAGCAGTACTTC
CDR3: CASSRSYEQYF

size: -
J: TRBJ1-2
V: TRBV28
D: -
length: 15
DNA: TGTGCCAGCAGTTTAATCCAGGGAGGGAACTATGGCTACACCTTC
CDR3: CASSLIQGGNYGYTF

size: -
J: TRBJ2-3
V: TRBV10-3
D: TRBD2
length: 15
DNA: TGTGCCATCAGGACTAGCGGGAGGCCCACAGATACGCAGTATTTT
CDR3: CAIRTSGRPTDTQYF

size: once
J: TRBJ2-7
V: TRBV5-5
D: TRBD1
length: 15
DNA: TGTGCCAGCAGCTTCGGACAGGACAGCTCCTACGAGCAGTACTTC
CDR3: CASSFGQDSSYEQYF

size: -
J: TRBJ2-3
V: TRBV18
D: TRBD2
length: 16
DNA: TGTGCCAGCTCATTTATAGCGGGAGCCCCCACAGATACGCAGTATTTT
CDR3: CASSFIAGAPTDTQYF

size: -
J: TRBJ2-1
V: TRBV5-1
D: -
length: 13
DNA: TGCGCCAGCAGCCTGGGGCCCTACAATGAGCAGTTCTTC
CDR3: CASSLGPYNEQFF

size: -
J: TRBJ2-5
V: TRBV28
D: -
length: 12
DNA: TGTGCCGGGGGTGGCGATTCTGTGACCCAGTACTTC
CDR3: CAGGGDSVTQYF

size: -
J: TRBJ1-2
V: TRBV4-3
D: -
length: 14
DNA: TGCGCCAGCAGCCAAGAAACTGGGTTTTATGGCTACACCTTC
CDR3: CASSQETGFYGYTF

size: -
J: TRBJ2-7
V: TRBV2
D: -
length: 14
DNA: TGTGCCAGCAGAGAATACGGACAGTCCCACGAGCAGTACTTC
CDR3: CASREYGQSHEQYF

size: -
J: TRBJ2-4
V: TRBV28
D: TRBD2
length: 16
DNA: TGTGCCAGCAGTTTGTCAGCGCGGCTAGCGGAAAACATTCAGTACTTC
CDR3: CASSLSARLAENIQYF

size: -
J: TRBJ2-7
V: TRBV5-5
D: TRBD2
length: 15
DNA: TGTGCCAGCAGTACACTAGCGGGGGCCTCCTACGAGCAGTACTTC
CDR3: CASSTLAGASYEQYF

size: -
J: TRBJ2-5
V: TRBV5-1
D: -
length: 16
DNA: TGCGCCAGCAGCTTGGTTGTTTCGGGGGCTGGCGAGACCCAGTACTTC
CDR3: CASSLVVSGAGETQYF